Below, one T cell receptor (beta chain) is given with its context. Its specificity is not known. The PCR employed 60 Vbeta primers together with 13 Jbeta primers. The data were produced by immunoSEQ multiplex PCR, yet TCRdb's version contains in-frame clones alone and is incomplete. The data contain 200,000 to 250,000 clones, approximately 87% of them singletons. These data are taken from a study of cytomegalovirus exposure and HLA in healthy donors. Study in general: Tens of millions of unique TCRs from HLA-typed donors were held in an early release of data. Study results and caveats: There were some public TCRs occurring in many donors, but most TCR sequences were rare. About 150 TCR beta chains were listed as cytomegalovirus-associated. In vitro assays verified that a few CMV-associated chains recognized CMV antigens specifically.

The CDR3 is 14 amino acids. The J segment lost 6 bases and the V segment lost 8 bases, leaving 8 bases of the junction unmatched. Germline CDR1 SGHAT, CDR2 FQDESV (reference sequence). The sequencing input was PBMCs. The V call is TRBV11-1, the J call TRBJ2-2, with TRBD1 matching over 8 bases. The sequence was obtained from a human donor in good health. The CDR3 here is CASLGQGEAGELFF. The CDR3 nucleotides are TGTGCCAGCCTAGGACAGGGCGAGGCCGGGGAGCTGTTTTTT.